This is a list of T cell receptor beta chains from one sample in a study of control samples from healthy donors and cancer patients. Sequencing was performed with immunoSEQ multiplex PCR; in TCRdb, only in-frame clones are kept and a portion is missing. The table has 30,000 to 40,000 clones, approximately 82% seen once. The specimen sequenced was PBMCs. These receptors originate from a woman aged 55-70 years with lung cancer. CDR3s leave out the opening cysteine and the closing phenylalanine or tryptophan. Fields, in order: V gene, J gene, CDR3 protein.

v_call: TRBV6-5; j_call: TRBJ2-5; cdr3_aa: ASSSGLASRETQY
v_call: TRBV12-3/TRBV12-4; j_call: TRBJ1-1; cdr3_aa: ASSLARNTEAF
v_call: TRBV14; j_call: TRBJ2-3; cdr3_aa: ASSQVYTDTQY
v_call: TRBV7-8; j_call: TRBJ2-6; cdr3_aa: ASRPSGANVLT
v_call: TRBV7-9; j_call: TRBJ2-6; cdr3_aa: ASSPGQGPFSGANVLT
v_call: TRBV5-1; j_call: TRBJ2-6; cdr3_aa: ASSLDSGASGANVLT
v_call: TRBV20-1; j_call: TRBJ1-4; cdr3_aa: SASGRISEKLF
v_call: TRBV7-8; j_call: TRBJ2-3; cdr3_aa: ASSLAHPGDTDTQY
v_call: TRBV19; j_call: TRBJ1-2; cdr3_aa: ASSRTANYGYT
v_call: TRBV5-1; j_call: TRBJ2-7; cdr3_aa: ASRPTGGYEQY
v_call: TRBV6-5; j_call: TRBJ1-6; cdr3_aa: ASTEGGNYNSPLH
v_call: TRBV27; j_call: TRBJ1-1; cdr3_aa: ASSNRAGTEAF
v_call: TRBV15; j_call: TRBJ2-6; cdr3_aa: ATSRGNPPNSGANVLT
v_call: TRBV19; j_call: TRBJ2-1; cdr3_aa: ASSIGRLAVPGSKLNEQF